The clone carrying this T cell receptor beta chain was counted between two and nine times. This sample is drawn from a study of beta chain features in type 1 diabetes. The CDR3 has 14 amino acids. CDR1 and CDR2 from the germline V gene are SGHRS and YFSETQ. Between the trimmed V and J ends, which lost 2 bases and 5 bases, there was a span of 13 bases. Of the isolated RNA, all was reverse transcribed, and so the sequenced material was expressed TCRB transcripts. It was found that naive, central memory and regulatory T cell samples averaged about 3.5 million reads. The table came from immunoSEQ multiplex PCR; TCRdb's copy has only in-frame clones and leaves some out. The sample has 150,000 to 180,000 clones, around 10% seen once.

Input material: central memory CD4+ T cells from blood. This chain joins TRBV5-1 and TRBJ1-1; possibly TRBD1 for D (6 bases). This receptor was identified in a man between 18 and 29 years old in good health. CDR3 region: CASSLQGGRTEAFF. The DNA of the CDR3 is TGCGCCAGCAGCTTACAGGGAGGGAGGACTGAAGCTTTCTTT.